Below, one T cell receptor beta chain is given with its context. This sample is drawn from a study of T cells after yellow fever vaccination. The CDR3 has 13 amino acids. V lost 5 bases and J 2 bases, leaving 9 bases between the germline ends. Germline CDR1 and CDR2: ENHRY and SYGVKD. MiXCR, run by TCRdb on the 5' RACE reads, gives a single entry per CDR3 protein. The table shows 250,000 to 350,000 distinct CDR3 sequences, with around 4.4% occurring only once. The receptor was isolated from a man between 18 and 35 years old who received the YFV17D yellow fever vaccine. This chain connects TRBV10-3 to TRBJ2-5; D possibly corresponds to TRBD1 (6 bases). The material sequenced was PBMCs, taken 15 days after the yellow fever booster vaccination. CDR3: CAISSGQQETQYF. The DNA of the CDR3 is TGTGCCATCAGTTCAGGACAGCAAGAGACCCAGTACTTC.